The 6 T cell receptor beta chains reported below all come from one sample, sequenced in a study of T cell clonotyping in hematopoietic cell transplantation. The sample's time point: recipient sample about 28 days before transplant, after cytoreduction. Data came from immunoSEQ multiplex PCR; TCRdb stores just in-frame clones and leaves some out. The sample comprises thousands of clones, less than 98% of which are singletons, and around 15% rests with the top ten. Sequenced here: peripheral blood mononuclear cells, sampled before stem cell transplant. The receptors originated from a man between 65 and 80 years old with acute myeloid leukemia. Some clones in this sample may be carry-over from other donors' samples.

The chain recombines TRBV30 with TRBJ1-1, with D perhaps TRBD1 (6 bases). Germline loops: CDR1 GTSNPN, CDR2 SVGIG (reference sequence). This CDR3 is 13 amino acids long. V lost 5 bases to trimming and J lost 8 bases, with 18 bases between them. The CDR3 region has the DNA TGTGCCTGGGCCTCCACGGGGGGCTCCGAAGCTTTCTTT. This codes for CAWASTGGSEAFF.

The chain carries TRBV5-4 and TRBJ1-3, with 10 bases lining up with TRBD1. The CDR3 has 15 amino acids. Germline CDR1 reads SGHNT; CDR2 reads YYREEE (reference sequence). With V trimmed by 6 bases and J by 3 bases, 6 bases remained unmatched. In DNA, the CDR3 is TGTGCCAGCACCCGGGACAGGGGAAGTGGAAACACCATATATTTT. This gives the protein CASTRDRGSGNTIYF.

The J gene is TRBJ2-7, the V gene TRBV25-1; D gene ambiguous. The CDR3 consists of 14 residues. Trimming stripped 6 bases from V and 2 bases from J, with 14 bases between. Per germline, CDR1 MGHDK and CDR2 SYGVNS. The CDR3, as DNA: TGTGCCAGCAGAGGAACATGGTCGCCCTACGAGCAGTACTTC. Translation gives CASRGTWSPYEQYF.

The V gene is TRBV4-3, the J gene TRBJ2-7, with 7 nucleotides matching TRBD1. The CDR3 is 15 residues long. V lost 1 base and J lost 4; bases outside the gene matches: 7. Germline V gene data show CDR1 as LGHNA and CDR2 as YSLEER. CDR3 DNA: TGCGCCAGCAGCCAAGCCCCGGGACAGCTATACGAGCAGTACTTC. This sequence encodes CASSQAPGQLYEQYF.

This chain connects TRBV4-2 to TRBJ1-3; no reliable D call. The CDR3 contains 18 residues. Germline CDR1 and CDR2: LGHNA and YNFKEQ. Trimming removed 0 bases from V and 0 bases from J, with 15 bases in between. The CDR3 spells CASSQESVADLSGNTIYF. The CDR3 region has the DNA TGTGCCAGCAGCCAAGAAAGCGTGGCAGACCTCTCTGGAAACACCATATATTTT.

The table lists this clone with a few counts. This chain links TRBV30 with TRBJ1-6; the D gene is possibly TRBD1 (6 bases). Trimming shortened V by 3 bases and J by 5 bases, and 8 bases separated the two germline ends. This CDR3 spans 13 amino acids. The germline V gene has CDR1 GTSNPN and CDR2 SVGIG (reference sequence). The CDR3: CAWRTGNNSPLHF. In DNA, the CDR3 is TGTGCCTGGAGAACAGGGAATAATTCACCCCTCCACTTT.